Below, 22 T cell receptor beta chains from the same sample are listed, as sequenced in a study of somatic mutations in cytotoxic T cells in rheumatoid arthritis. Only in-frame clones appear in the TCRdb table, and some are missing; sequencing was by immunoSEQ multiplex PCR. The sample yields some 17,000 clones, 82% seen once. Sequencing was done on a sample of CD8+ T cells sorted from blood. These receptors all stem from an adult with rheumatoid arthritis.

The gene calls are TRBV27 and TRBJ2-1; D not certain. Looked up from germline, CDR1 is MNHEY and CDR2 is SMNVEV (reference sequence). Trimming removed 3 bases from V and 6 bases from J, with 9 bases in between. This CDR3 spans 13 amino acids. This CDR3 reads CASSFRISNEQFF. CDR3 coding DNA: TGTGCCAGCAGTTTCCGGATTAGCAATGAGCAGTTCTTC.

V gene TRBV25-1 combines with J gene TRBJ1-6, with 7 nucleotides matching TRBD1. J was trimmed by 5 bases and V by 4 bases; bases with no gene match: 5. This CDR3 is built from 15 residues. CDR1 and CDR2 from the germline V gene are MGHDK and SYGVNS. The CDR3 region is CASSAYRGDNSPLHF. Written as DNA, the CDR3 is TGTGCCAGCAGTGCTTACAGGGGTGATAATTCACCCCTCCACTTT.

The gene calls are TRBV5-5 and TRBJ2-7; D may correspond to TRBD1 or TRBD2 (5 bases each). CDR1 is SGHKS and CDR2 is YYEKEE in the germline V gene (reference sequence). V gave up 5 bases and J gave up 2 bases, with 20 bases separating them. There are 16 residues in the CDR3. The CDR3 region is CASSPTGTGLTYEQYF. The DNA of the CDR3 is TGTGCCAGCAGTCCAACCGGGACGGGGTTGACCTACGAGCAGTACTTC.

The V gene is TRBV6-6, the J gene TRBJ1-2, with D unresolved. The CDR3 is 15 amino acids. Germline V CDR1 and CDR2: MNHNY, SVGAGI (reference sequence). V lost 0 bases to trimming and J lost 4 bases, with 12 bases between them. The CDR3 coding sequence is TGTGCCAGCAGTTACTCGGAGATCAGCGCCTATGGCTACACCTTC. It yields the protein CASSYSEISAYGYTF.

The chain links TRBV5-4 to TRBJ2-2; D gene unclear. Germline V gene sequence: CDR1 SGHNT, CDR2 YYREEE (reference sequence). V lost 2 bases to trimming and J lost 0 bases, with 8 bases between them. CDR3 length equals 15 residues. CDR3 region: CASSFAAANTGELFF. The CDR3 coding sequence is TGTGCCAGCAGCTTCGCGGCGGCGAACACCGGGGAGCTGTTTTTT.

The rearrangement joins TRBV7-9 to TRBJ2-1, with D perhaps matching TRBD2 (5 bases). CDR3 length: 14 residues. Germline assignment: CDR1 SEHNR and CDR2 FQNEAQ (reference sequence). The V and J ends lost 8 bases and 0 bases respectively, with 11 bases between them. CDR3 bases: TGTGCCAGCCGAGCGGAGAGCTCCTACAATGAGCAGTTCTTC. Amino acid sequence: CASRAESSYNEQFF.

The V and J genes are TRBV25-1 and TRBJ1-4, with D maybe TRBD1 (5 bases). The V gene lost 3 bases and the J gene lost 12 bases, with 14 bases spanning the gap. The CDR3 runs to 13 residues. CDR1 and CDR2 (germline): MGHDK, SYGVNS. The CDR3 loop reads CASSDPPRGELFF. The DNA of the CDR3 is TGTGCCAGCAGTGACCCTCCACGAGGGGAACTGTTTTTT.

This clone was detected only once. The genes are TRBV6-1 and TRBJ1-1; D unresolved. The germline V gene has CDR1 MNHNS and CDR2 SASEGT. The V and J ends lost 1 base and 1 base respectively, with 19 bases between them. The CDR3 consists of 18 residues. DNA of the CDR3: TGTGCCAGCAGTGAAGTGGATTTTGGGAGGAGTTGGAACACTGAAGCTTTCTTT. Translating it yields CASSEVDFGRSWNTEAFF.

This chain links TRBV5-5 with TRBJ2-7; the D is unclear. The V gene lost 1 base and the J gene lost 4 bases, with 3 bases spanning the gap. The length of the CDR3 is 11 residues. CDR1 is SGHKS, CDR2 YYEKEE, per germline (reference sequence). The CDR3 DNA reads as TGTGCCAGCAGCTTGATGTACGAGCAGTACTTC. This translates into CASSLMYEQYF.

V usage is TRBV7-9 and J usage is TRBJ1-2, with 8 nucleotides matching TRBD1. V was clipped by 5 bases and J by 3 bases; unmatched bases: 8. CDR1 and CDR2 from the germline V gene are SEHNR and FQNEAQ (reference sequence). The CDR3 consists of 15 residues. Here the CDR3 DNA reads TGTGCCAGCAGCCCCCGGGACAGGTTCGACTATGGCTACACCTTC. This translates into CASSPRDRFDYGYTF.

The rearrangement joins TRBV27 to TRBJ2-1, with D unclear. Between the trimmed V and J ends, which lost 2 bases and 8 bases, there was a span of 19 bases. The germline gives CDR1 MNHEY, CDR2 SMNVEV (reference sequence). The CDR3 length is 16 residues. In DNA form, the CDR3 reads TGTGCCAGCAGTTTAGTACAGCTGGGTAGGGTTGATGAGCAGTTCTTC. Amino acid sequence: CASSLVQLGRVDEQFF.

Remarks on this clone: Within the sample, other DNA sequences also encode this same CDR3. The chain is built from TRBV5-6 and TRBJ2-3; D is possibly TRBD1 (6 bases). The V gene's germline CDR1 is SGHDT and CDR2 YYEEEE. V was pared by 4 bases and J by 4 bases, with 16 bases between. This CDR3 region has 15 residues. The CDR3 here is CASSGVAGDADTQYF. The CDR3, as DNA: TGTGCCAGCAGCGGGGTAGCAGGGGACGCAGATACGCAGTATTTT.

The table lists this clone with a count of one. The rearrangement uses TRBV13 and TRBJ1-2; TRBD1 agrees at 7 bases. With 0 bases clipped from V and 4 bases from J, the junction kept 5 bases outside the gene matches. Germline lookup yields CDR1 PRHDT and CDR2 FYEKMQ (reference sequence). There are 15 residues in the CDR3. The CDR3 here is CASSLGAGGGYGYTF. The CDR3 coding sequence is TGTGCCAGCAGCTTAGGGGCAGGGGGTGGCTATGGCTACACCTTC.

A word on this clone: Within the sample, other DNA sequences also encode this same CDR3. The chain joins TRBV7-9 to TRBJ1-1, with D possibly being TRBD1 (5 bases). Trimming removed 3 bases at V and 11 bases at J, with 10 bases between. Germline V CDR1 and CDR2: SEHNR, FQNEAQ (reference sequence). This CDR3 spans 11 amino acids. DNA of the CDR3: TGTGCCAGCAGCTTGGGGCAGGAGGCTTTCTTT. It yields the protein CASSLGQEAFF.

This clone occurred once. J is TRBJ1-5 and V is TRBV4-1; 7 bases line up with TRBD1. The CDR3 runs to 14 residues. The trim removed 4 bases at V and 4 bases at J, leaving 4 bases unmatched. Germline V gene data show CDR1 as MGHRA and CDR2 as YSYEKL. CDR3 in amino acids: CASSPGTDNQPQHF. CDR3 DNA sequence: TGCGCCAGCAGCCCTGGGACAGATAATCAGCCCCAGCATTTT.

The genes are TRBV29-1 and TRBJ1-1; 9 nucleotides line up with TRBD1. The germline CDR1 and CDR2 sequences are SQVTM and ANQGSEA. The CDR3 sequence is 14 residues long. J lost 5 bases, V lost 6 bases, and 10 bases had no gene match. The CDR3 region has the DNA TGCAGCGTGTTCCGACAGGGGGATTGGACTGAAGCTTTCTTT. Protein: CSVFRQGDWTEAFF. Filled out from reference TRBV29-1 and TRBJ1-1, the complete variable domain reads SAVISQKPSRDICQRGTSLTIQCQVDSQVTMMFWYRQQPGQSLTLIATANQGSEATYESGFVIDKFPISRPNLTFSTLTVSNMSPEDSSIYLCSVFRQGDWTEAFFGQGTRLTVV.

The rearrangement joins TRBV27 to TRBJ2-7; the match to TRBD2 covers 11 bases. Looked up from germline, CDR1 is MNHEY and CDR2 is SMNVEV (reference sequence). Trimming at V came to 6 bases and at J to 1 base, leaving 5 bases not matched to a gene. There are 15 residues in the CDR3. The CDR3 DNA follows: TGTGCCAGCAGCTTAGCGGGAGGGGAGTCCTACGAGCAGTACTTC. It encodes CASSLAGGESYEQYF.

The chain has TRBV6-5 and TRBJ2-1, with D tentatively TRBD1 or TRBD2 (5 bases each). The V gene's germline CDR1 is MNHEY and CDR2 SVGAGI. This CDR3 comprises 13 residues. The V end was cut by 6 bases, the J end by 10 bases, with 16 bases between. The CDR3 sequence is CASRLGPLGEQFF. The CDR3 DNA sequence: TGTGCCAGCAGATTGGGACCCCTCGGAGAGCAGTTCTTC.

The chain carries TRBV10-2 and TRBJ2-7, with no clear D. This CDR3 region has 13 residues. Trimming cost V 4 bases and J 6 bases, with 13 bases left between them. From germline, CDR1 is WSHSY and CDR2 SAAADI. For the CDR3, the DNA is TGCGCCAGCAGTGTTTACCGAAGTGCCGAGCAGTACTTC. Translation: CASSVYRSAEQYF.

This chain uses TRBV28 with TRBJ2-5, with 7 bases identical to TRBD2. Germline CDR1 reads MDHEN; CDR2 reads SYDVKM. This CDR3 has 15 residues. J gave up 0 bases and V 5 bases, and 6 bases lay outside the gene matches. The chain's CDR3 is CASSPGGRNQETQYF. DNA of the CDR3: TGTGCCAGCAGTCCCGGGGGGAGAAACCAAGAGACCCAGTACTTC.

The V call is TRBV9, the J call TRBJ2-3, with 8 nucleotides matching TRBD2. This CDR3 contains 16 residues. The V gene's germline CDR1 is SGDLS and CDR2 YYNGEE. V lost 4 bases to trimming and J lost 3 bases; unmatched junction nucleotides: 10. The CDR3 DNA is TGTGCCAGCAGCCCAGACGGCGGGGGGCCGACAGATACGCAGTATTTT. This codes for CASSPDGGGPTDTQYF.

For the CDR3, the DNA is TGTGCCAGCAGCCCCCAGGGGATAGTTGAGTACAATGAGCAGTTCTTC. It translates to CASSPQGIVEYNEQFF. The V and J genes are TRBV11-2 and TRBJ2-1; a weak D match, TRBD1 (6 bases). This CDR3 contains 16 residues. V was shortened by 5 bases and J by 4 bases, with 18 bases between the two germline ends. Germline V gene lookup returns CDR1 SGHAT and CDR2 FQNNGV.